The sample holds a few counts of the clone carrying this TCR beta chain. The antigen remains unidentified. Via MiXCR, TCRdb re-called the reads, giving one row per CDR3 protein. The table lists just under 65,000 distinct CDR3 sequences, approximately 47% of them singletons, with approximately 2% in the top ten. The sample is drawn from a study of type 1 regulatory T cells. Study information: An in vitro protocol generated T-allo10, a Tr1-enriched, alloantigen-specific CD4 T cell product.

Study findings and constraints: Compared with non-type 1 regulatory T cells, type 1 regulatory T cells showed a more restricted TCR repertoire.

Trimming took off 4 bases at V and 5 bases at J, with 18 bases between the two ends. This CDR3 contains 15 residues. The germline V gene encodes CDR1 LGHNA and CDR2 YSLEER. This TCR came from a human donor in good health. Material for sequencing was cultured non-Tr1 T cells, either the whole culture or a sorted T cell fraction (not recorded which). The chain couples TRBV4-3 to TRBJ2-7; D is unclear. The CDR3 region is CASSLSPAPVNEQYF. DNA for the CDR3: TGCGCCAGCAGCCTCAGCCCGGCTCCCGTTAACGAGCAGTACTTC.